This TCR beta chain was documented in a study of graft-versus-host responses after intestinal transplantation. Study background: Transplants given to recipients were multivisceral, liver-intestinal, or isolated intestinal.

Processed graft tissue released its intraepithelial and lamina propria lymphocytes. Comment on this clone: The antigen is unknown.

Notes on the study in general: Maximum circulating GvH clone levels tracked with early post-transplant HvG decreases.

This CDR3 contains 16 residues. V lost 4 bases and J 3 bases, leaving 17 bases between the germline ends. Germline-derived CDR1 and CDR2 are SGHRS and YFSETQ. Profiled with immunoSEQ multiplex PCR; TCRdb holds only in-frame clones, not every one. The profile shows 35,000 to 40,000 clones, around 90% of them singletons. The J gene is TRBJ1-3, the V gene TRBV5-1; D unclear. The sequences come from ileum tissue, collected approximately 210 days after intestinal transplant. This TCR came from a human patient who received an intestinal transplant, so some T cells may come from the graft donor. In DNA form, the CDR3 reads TGCGCCAGCAGCCCCCTCGAGTCGGGCCTTGGAAACACCATATATTTT. Translated: CASSPLESGLGNTIYF. Using reference TRBV5-1 and TRBJ1-3 for the parts outside the CDR3, the full variable domain is KAGVTQTPRYLIKTRGQQVTLSCSPISGHRSVSWYQQTPGQGLQFLFEYFSETQRNKGNFPGRFSGRQFSNSRSEMNVSTLELGDSALYLCASSPLESGLGNTIYFGEGSWLTVV.